This T cell receptor beta chain originates from a study of blood T cell repertoires in COVID-19. Whole-study context: Spain, Italy and the United States supplied samples that represented acute and convalescent COVID-19. The cDNA or gDNA used as material had been derived from T cells, B-cell-depleted T cells, or PBMCs.

In germline, CDR1 is SGHAT, CDR2 FQNNGV. The CDR3 covers 16 residues. Trimming took 1 base from V and 5 from J; bases not matched to a gene: 7. Study processing details: Reference gene primer amplification yielded estimated nucleated cell counts. Profiled with immunoSEQ multiplex PCR; TCRdb holds only in-frame clones, not every one. That table supplies the V and J calls and clone size; D and trimming were determined from the DNA. The repertoire consists of 300,000 to 400,000 clones, with more than 75% occurring once and the leading ten covering around 3.5%. The chain employs TRBV11-2 and TRBJ1-3, with 8 bases lining up with TRBD1. This TCR derives from a woman younger than 30 who had recovered from COVID-19. The sample comprised peripheral blood. The CDR3 region has the DNA TGTGCCAGCAGCTTAGCTGGGGCAGGGGGCAGAAACACCATATATTTT. Protein: CASSLAGAGGRNTIYF.